The 19 T cell receptor beta chains given below trace back to one sample, sequenced in a study of cytomegalovirus exposure and HLA in healthy donors. PCR used 60 Vbeta primers and 13 Jbeta primers. The method was immunoSEQ multiplex PCR; TCRdb's version includes in-frame clones alone and lacks a portion of them. The data show 130,000 or so clones, 60% to 85% seen once. Sample: PBMCs. All receptors derive from a young man in good health and CMV-seronegative.

This clone was seen once. The gene calls are TRBV13 and TRBJ2-4, with a tentative D call TRBD2 (6 bases). CDR1 and CDR2 (germline): PRHDT, FYEKMQ (reference sequence). The germline V and J ends were trimmed by 2 bases and 0 bases, with 8 bases remaining between them. This CDR3 region has 15 residues. CDR3 nucleotides: TGTGCCAGCAGCTTACCGGGACTAGCCAAAAACATTCAGTACTTC. It is translated as CASSLPGLAKNIQYF.

This sequence joins TRBV6-5 and TRBJ1-3, with TRBD1 matching over 9 bases. The length of the CDR3 is 15 residues. CDR1 is MNHEY and CDR2 is SVGAGI in the germline V gene. Germline trimming cut 8 bases from V and 0 bases from J; bases unmatched to any gene: 5. CDR3: CASHGTGHSGNTIYF. The DNA of the CDR3 is TGTGCCAGCCACGGGACAGGGCACTCTGGAAACACCATATATTTT.

V and J are TRBV30 and TRBJ1-1; possible D gene TRBD1, 6 bases. Trimming stripped 7 bases from V and 0 bases from J, with 15 bases between. This CDR3 spans 14 amino acids. Germline V gives CDR1 GTSNPN, CDR2 SVGIG (reference sequence). CDR3 loop: CASRTGPVNTEAFF. CDR3 nucleotides: TGTGCCTCTAGAACAGGGCCCGTGAACACTGAAGCTTTCTTT.

The rearrangement uses TRBV7-9 and TRBJ2-7, with D possibly being TRBD1 (5 bases). The germline V gene encodes CDR1 SEHNR and CDR2 FQNEAQ (reference sequence). There are 14 residues in the CDR3. V was trimmed by 3 bases and J by 1 base, leaving 10 bases between them. The CDR3 sequence: CASSLTQGSYEQYF. The CDR3 DNA reads as TGTGCCAGCAGCTTGACGCAGGGTTCCTACGAGCAGTACTTC. Full variable domain (remainder filled in from reference TRBV7-9 and TRBJ2-7): DTGVSQNPRHKITKRGQNVTFRCDPISEHNRLYWYRQTLGQGPEFLTYFQNEAQLEKSRLLSDRFSAERPKGSFSTLEIQRTEQGDSAMYLCASSLTQGSYEQYFGPGTRLTVT.

The chain is built from TRBV19 and TRBJ1-1; possibly TRBD1 for D (5 bases). V gave up 6 bases and J gave up 1 base, with 12 bases separating them. The germline gives CDR1 LNHDA, CDR2 SQIVND (reference sequence). The CDR3 is made up of 14 amino acids. The DNA for the CDR3 is TGTGCCAGTAGATTCCAAACAGGGAACACTGAAGCTTTCTTT. It yields the protein CASRFQTGNTEAFF.

The rearrangement joins TRBV19 to TRBJ1-2; D remains ambiguous. The CDR3 loop spans 14 amino acids. Germline V lookup: CDR1 LNHDA, CDR2 SQIVND (reference sequence). V was cut by 5 bases and J by 8 bases, with 18 bases left in between. The CDR3 region has the DNA TGTGCCAGTAGTCACCAATGGTCGGGTCGCGGCTACACCTTC. Translated: CASSHQWSGRGYTF. Full variable domain (outside the CDR3, taken from reference TRBV19 and TRBJ1-2): DGGITQSPKYLFRKEGQNVTLSCEQNLNHDAMYWYRQDPGQGLRLIYYSQIVNDFQKGDIAEGYSVSREKKESFPLTVTSAQKNPTAFYLCASSHQWSGRGYTFGSGTRLTVV.

V is TRBV9 and J is TRBJ2-5; the match to TRBD1 covers 10 bases. The CDR3 is made up of 16 amino acids. The germline gives CDR1 SGDLS, CDR2 YYNGEE. The junction had 7 bases not matched to a gene; V was cut back by 3 bases and J by 2 bases. CDR3 in DNA: TGTGCCAGCAGCGCGGGGACAGGGGAGCTGCAAGAGACCCAGTACTTC. Its translation: CASSAGTGELQETQYF.

This clone was seen a handful of times. The V gene is TRBV5-1, the J gene TRBJ2-7, with TRBD1 matching over 10 bases. The germline CDR1 and CDR2 sequences are SGHRS and YFSETQ. CDR3 length: 15 amino acids. J was trimmed by 5 bases and V by 4 bases; bases with no gene match: 9. The CDR3 protein is CASSNGQGGGDEQYF. The CDR3 DNA follows: TGCGCCAGCAGCAACGGACAGGGGGGTGGCGACGAGCAGTACTTC.

The V gene is TRBV2, the J gene TRBJ2-3; 14 bases line up with TRBD2. After removal of 7 bases from V and 6 bases from J, the junction contained 12 bases not matched to a gene. Per the germline V gene, CDR1 is SNHLY and CDR2 is FYNNEI. The CDR3 runs to 17 residues. The CDR3 DNA reads as TGTGCCAGCAAAGAAATGGGACTAGCGGGAGTTGGGGATACGCAGTATTTT. It is translated as CASKEMGLAGVGDTQYF. Supplemented by reference TRBV2 and TRBJ2-3, the full variable domain reads EPEVTQTPSHQVTQMGQEVILRCVPISNHLYFYWYRQILGQKVEFLVSFYNNEISEKSEIFDDQFSVERPDGSNFTLKIRSTKLEDSAMYFCASKEMGLAGVGDTQYFGPGTRLTVL.

V and J are TRBV2 and TRBJ2-5; the D gene is possibly TRBD2 (6 bases). Trimming left V 6 bases short and J 2 bases short, with 13 bases between. Germline CDR1 is SNHLY and CDR2 is FYNNEI. There are 14 residues in the CDR3. The CDR3 here is CASSARLGQETQYF. The CDR3 DNA is TGTGCCAGCAGCGCACGACTAGGACAAGAGACCCAGTACTTC. Full variable domain (rest looked up from reference TRBV2 and TRBJ2-5): EPEVTQTPSHQVTQMGQEVILRCVPISNHLYFYWYRQILGQKVEFLVSFYNNEISEKSEIFDDQFSVERPDGSNFTLKIRSTKLEDSAMYFCASSARLGQETQYFGPGTRLLVL.

The chain joins TRBV7-9 to TRBJ1-1, with TRBD1 as a possible D gene (6 bases). The CDR3 is made up of 14 amino acids. Germline V gene lookup returns CDR1 SEHNR and CDR2 FQNEAQ (reference sequence). V dropped 3 bases and J dropped 1 base, with 9 bases sitting between them. The chain's CDR3 is CASSFGGQNTEAFF. The CDR3 DNA is TGTGCCAGCAGCTTTGGGGGACAGAACACTGAAGCTTTCTTT. The whole variable domain, remainder taken from reference TRBV7-9 and TRBJ1-1, is DTGVSQNPRHKITKRGQNVTFRCDPISEHNRLYWYRQTLGQGPEFLTYFQNEAQLEKSRLLSDRFSAERPKGSFSTLEIQRTEQGDSAMYLCASSFGGQNTEAFFGQGTRLTVV.

The chain uses TRBV4-1 and TRBJ2-2, with TRBD2 matching over 13 bases. The ends lost 4 bases at V and 7 bases at J; junction bases unmatched: 12. This CDR3 has 18 residues. The germline V gene has CDR1 MGHRA and CDR2 YSYEKL. The CDR3 sequence is CASSPRTSGSVVGGELFF. The CDR3 DNA sequence: TGCGCCAGCAGCCCGCGGACTAGCGGGAGTGTCGTGGGCGGGGAGCTGTTTTTT.

The V gene is TRBV29-1, the J gene TRBJ2-7, with 11 nucleotides matching TRBD2. V shed 6 bases and J 0 bases; nucleotides not matched to a gene: 1. CDR1 SQVTM and CDR2 ANQGSEA come from the germline V gene. This CDR3 spans 13 amino acids. CDR3 DNA sequence: TGCAGCGTGCTAGCGGGGGGCTCCTACGAGCAGTACTTC. Its protein product is CSVLAGGSYEQYF.

V gene TRBV28 combines with J gene TRBJ1-5; 7 nucleotides align to TRBD1. Trimming removed 7 bases from V and 7 bases from J; junction bases left unmatched: 10. The CDR3 consists of 14 residues. Germline values: CDR1 MDHEN, CDR2 SYDVKM. The CDR3 reads CASTTGVSGQPQHF. CDR3 in DNA: TGTGCCAGCACCACAGGGGTCTCAGGCCAGCCCCAGCATTTT.

The CDR3 here is CASSSSDQETQYF. CDR3 bases: TGTGCCAGCAGCTCGAGCGACCAAGAGACCCAGTACTTC. This chain connects TRBV5-4 to TRBJ2-5; D not certain. This CDR3 contains 13 residues. The germline V gene has CDR1 SGHNT and CDR2 YYREEE (reference sequence). V was shortened by 3 bases and J by 0 bases, with 6 bases between the two germline ends.

In its sample, this clone was seen a few times. J is TRBJ1-4 and V is TRBV6-5; 7 nucleotides align to TRBD1. Germline lookup yields CDR1 MNHEY and CDR2 SVGAGI. Losses at the gene ends were 8 bases for V and 5 bases for J; bases not matched to a gene: 11. This CDR3 has 15 residues. This chain's CDR3 is CASATNRDSNEKLFF. The DNA of the CDR3 is TGTGCCAGCGCCACAAACCGGGACAGCAATGAAAAACTGTTTTTT.

The V and J genes are TRBV7-2 and TRBJ1-2; 8 bases fit TRBD1. CDR1 is SGHTA and CDR2 is FQGNSA in the germline V gene. The CDR3 spans 17 residues. The ends lost 1 base at V and 8 bases at J; junction bases unmatched: 15. CDR3 loop: CASSLGGTGPGVGGYTF. DNA of the CDR3: TGTGCCAGCAGCTTAGGAGGGACAGGTCCGGGGGTTGGAGGCTACACCTTC.

The V call is TRBV7-2, the J call TRBJ2-5, with a weak D call TRBD1 (6 bases). V was trimmed by 5 bases and J by 5 bases, leaving 12 bases between them. This CDR3 region has 13 residues. Germline assignment: CDR1 SGHTA and CDR2 FQGNSA. In nucleotides, the CDR3 is TGTGCCAGCAGCAACAGGGTTGGGGAGACCCAGTACTTC. Its protein product is CASSNRVGETQYF.

CDR3 protein: CASSLGTGARGYTF. CDR3 coding DNA: TGTGCCAGCAGTTTAGGGACAGGGGCTCGTGGCTACACCTTC. The chain links TRBV28 to TRBJ1-2; 10 bases line up with TRBD1. Germline-derived CDR1 and CDR2 are MDHEN and SYDVKM. This CDR3 region has 14 residues. V dropped 2 bases and J dropped 7; count of bases not matched to a gene: 4.